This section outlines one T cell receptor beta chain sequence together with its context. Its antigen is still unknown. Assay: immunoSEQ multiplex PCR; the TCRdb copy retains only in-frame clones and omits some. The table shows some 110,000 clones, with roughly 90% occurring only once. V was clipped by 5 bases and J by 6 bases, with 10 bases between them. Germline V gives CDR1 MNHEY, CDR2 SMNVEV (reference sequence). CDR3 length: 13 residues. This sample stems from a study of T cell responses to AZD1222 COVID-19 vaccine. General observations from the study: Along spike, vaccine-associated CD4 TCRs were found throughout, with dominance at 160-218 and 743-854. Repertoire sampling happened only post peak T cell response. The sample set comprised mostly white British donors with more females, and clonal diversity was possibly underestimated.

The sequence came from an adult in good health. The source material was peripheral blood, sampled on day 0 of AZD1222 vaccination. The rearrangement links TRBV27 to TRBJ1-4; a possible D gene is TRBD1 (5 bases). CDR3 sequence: CASSPQQDEKLFF. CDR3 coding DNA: TGTGCCAGCAGTCCCCAACAGGATGAAAAACTGTTTTTT.